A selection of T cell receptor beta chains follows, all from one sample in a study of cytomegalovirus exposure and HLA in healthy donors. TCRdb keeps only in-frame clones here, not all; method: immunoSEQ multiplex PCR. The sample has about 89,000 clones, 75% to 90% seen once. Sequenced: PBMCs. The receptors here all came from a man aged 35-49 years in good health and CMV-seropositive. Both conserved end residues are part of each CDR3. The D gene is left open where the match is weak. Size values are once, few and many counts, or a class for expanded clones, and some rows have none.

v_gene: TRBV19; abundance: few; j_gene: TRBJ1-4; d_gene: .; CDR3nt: TGTGCCAGTAGTATCCCGCGCCCTAAGAATCAAAAACTGTTTTTT; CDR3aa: CASSIPRPKNQKLFF
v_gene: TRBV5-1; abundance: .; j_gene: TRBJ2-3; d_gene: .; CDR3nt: TGCGCCAGCAGCTCTGTCGTGGGCGCAGATACGCAGTATTTT; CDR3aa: CASSSVVGADTQYF
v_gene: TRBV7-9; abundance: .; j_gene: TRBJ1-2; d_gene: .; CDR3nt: TGTGCCAGCAGCTTAGTAGGGGACTATGGCTACACCTTC; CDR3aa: CASSLVGDYGYTF
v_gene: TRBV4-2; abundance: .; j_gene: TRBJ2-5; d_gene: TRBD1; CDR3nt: TGTGCCAGCAGCGGTCGGGCAGGGACAGAAGAGACCCAGTACTTC; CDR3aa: CASSGRAGTEETQYF
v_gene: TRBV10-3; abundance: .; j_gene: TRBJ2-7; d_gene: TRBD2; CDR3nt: TGTGCCATCAGTGGTATAGCGGGAGTAATTCACGAGCAGTACTTC; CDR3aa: CAISGIAGVIHEQYF
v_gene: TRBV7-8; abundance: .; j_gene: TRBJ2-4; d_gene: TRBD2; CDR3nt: TGTGCCAGCAGCTTAGGGACTAGCGGAAACATTCAGTACTTC; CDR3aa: CASSLGTSGNIQYF
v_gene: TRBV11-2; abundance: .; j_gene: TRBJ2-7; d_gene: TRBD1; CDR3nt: TGTGCCAGCAGCTCAACCCCGGGACAGGGCGAGTACGAGCAGTACTTC; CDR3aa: CASSSTPGQGEYEQYF
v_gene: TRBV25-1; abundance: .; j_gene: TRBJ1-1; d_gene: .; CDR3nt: TGTGCCAGCAGTGAATCCCACAGGGCTACTGAAGCTTTCTTT; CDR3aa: CASSESHRATEAFF
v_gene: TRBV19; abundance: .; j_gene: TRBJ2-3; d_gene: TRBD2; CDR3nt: TGTGCCAGTAGTACCCCTAAACTAGCGGGAGGGGCGGATACGCAGTATTTT; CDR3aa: CASSTPKLAGGADTQYF
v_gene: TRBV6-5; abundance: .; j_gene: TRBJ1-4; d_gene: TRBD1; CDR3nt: TGTGCCAGCAGTGCCGGACGACAGGGATGGAAACTGTTTTTT; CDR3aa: CASSAGRQGWKLFF
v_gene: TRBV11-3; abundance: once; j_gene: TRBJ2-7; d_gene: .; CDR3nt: TGTGCCAGCAGCTTAACGAGCGTCTTTAACTACGAGCAGTACTTC; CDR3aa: CASSLTSVFNYEQYF
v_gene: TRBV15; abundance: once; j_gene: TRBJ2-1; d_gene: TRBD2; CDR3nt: TGTGCCACCAGCAACGGACTAGGGAGTGAGCAGTTCTTC; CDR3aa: CATSNGLGSEQFF
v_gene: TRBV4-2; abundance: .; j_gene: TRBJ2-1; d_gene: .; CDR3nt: TGTGCCAGCAGCCAAGAAGAACTAGTGAGTCGGCAGTTCTTC; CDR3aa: CASSQEELVSRQFF
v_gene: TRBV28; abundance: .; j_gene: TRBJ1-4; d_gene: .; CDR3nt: TGTGCCAGCAGTTTAAACGGGGGGCCTGAAACTAATGAAAAACTGTTTTTT; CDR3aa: CASSLNGGPETNEKLFF
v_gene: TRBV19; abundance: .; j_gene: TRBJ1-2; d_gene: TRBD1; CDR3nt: TGTGCCAGTAGTATAGTCGGCGCGGCAGGGGGCATCTATGGCTACACCTTC; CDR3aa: CASSIVGAAGGIYGYTF
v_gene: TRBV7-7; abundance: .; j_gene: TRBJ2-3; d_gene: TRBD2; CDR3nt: TGTGCTAGCAGCTTAGAGGGCGGGAGGTCGAATACGCAGTATTTT; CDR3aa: CASSLEGGRSNTQYF
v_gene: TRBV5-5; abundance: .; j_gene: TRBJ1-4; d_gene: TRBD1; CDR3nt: TGTGCCAGCAGCCCGACAGGGGTGGCAACTAATGAAAAACTGTTTTTT; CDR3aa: CASSPTGVATNEKLFF
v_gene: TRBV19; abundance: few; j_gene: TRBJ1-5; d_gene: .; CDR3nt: TGTGCCAGTACAGGGTCTCCTAATCAGCCCCAGCATTTT; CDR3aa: CASTGSPNQPQHF
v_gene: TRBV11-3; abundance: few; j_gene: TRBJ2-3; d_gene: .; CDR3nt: TGTGCCAGCAGCTTGGGAGGATCCACAGATACGCAGTATTTT; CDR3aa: CASSLGGSTDTQYF
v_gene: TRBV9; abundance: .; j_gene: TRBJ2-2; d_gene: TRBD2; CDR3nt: TGTGCCAGCAGCCCAGTCGCCCGGGAGGGCGGGGAGCTGTTTTTT; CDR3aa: CASSPVAREGGELFF
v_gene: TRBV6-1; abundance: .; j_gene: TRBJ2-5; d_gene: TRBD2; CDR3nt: TGTGCCAGCAGTGACAGACTAGCGGTTAGGGAGACCCAGTACTTC; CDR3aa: CASSDRLAVRETQYF
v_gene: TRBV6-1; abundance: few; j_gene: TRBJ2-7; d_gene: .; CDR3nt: TGTGCCAGCAGTGAAGGGTGGAGGAGCTCCTACGAGCAGTACTTC; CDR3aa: CASSEGWRSSYEQYF
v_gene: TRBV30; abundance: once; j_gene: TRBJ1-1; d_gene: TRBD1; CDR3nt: TGTGCCTGGAGTTTCGGACAGGGGAGAACTGAAGCTTTCTTT; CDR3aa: CAWSFGQGRTEAFF
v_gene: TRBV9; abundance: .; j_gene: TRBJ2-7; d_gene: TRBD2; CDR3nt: TGTGCCAGCAGCCCCAGGTCCTCTAGCGGACTTGTGAGGAACGAGCAGTACTTC; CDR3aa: CASSPRSSSGLVRNEQYF
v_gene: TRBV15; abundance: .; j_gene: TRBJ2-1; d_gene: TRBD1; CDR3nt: TGTGCCACCAACTCGGTTCCGGGACAGATCTACAATGAGCAGTTCTTC; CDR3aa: CATNSVPGQIYNEQFF
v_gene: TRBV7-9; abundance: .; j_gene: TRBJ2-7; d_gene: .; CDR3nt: TGTGCCAGCAGCTTAGCCACGGGCGAGCAGTACTTC; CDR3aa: CASSLATGEQYF
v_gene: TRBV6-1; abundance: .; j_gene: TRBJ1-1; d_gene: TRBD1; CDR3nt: TGTGCCAGCACCCGGGACAGGGCGTATAACACTGAAGCTTTCTTT; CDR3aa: CASTRDRAYNTEAFF
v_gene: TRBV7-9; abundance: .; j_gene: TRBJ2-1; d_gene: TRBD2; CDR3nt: TGTGCCAGCAGCTTAGGGCTAGCGGACAATGAGCAGTTCTTC; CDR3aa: CASSLGLADNEQFF
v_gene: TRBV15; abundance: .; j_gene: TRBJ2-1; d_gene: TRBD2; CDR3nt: TGTGCCACCAGCAGAGGGAGAGGACTAGCGGGAGGGCAAGCCTACAATGAGCAGTTCTTC; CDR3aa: CATSRGRGLAGGQAYNEQFF
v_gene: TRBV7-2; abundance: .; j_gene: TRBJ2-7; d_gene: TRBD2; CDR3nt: TGTGCCAGCAGCTTATCACCTAGCGGGGGCTACGAGCAGTACTTC; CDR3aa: CASSLSPSGGYEQYF
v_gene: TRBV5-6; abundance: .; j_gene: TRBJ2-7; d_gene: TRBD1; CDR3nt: TGTGCCAGCATCCCCCTCCGGGACAGGGGTTCCTACGAGCAGTACTTC; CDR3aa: CASIPLRDRGSYEQYF
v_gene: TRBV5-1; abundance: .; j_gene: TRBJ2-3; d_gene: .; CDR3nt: TGCGCCAGCAGGTGGGAGGCAGATACGCAGTATTTT; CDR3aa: CASRWEADTQYF
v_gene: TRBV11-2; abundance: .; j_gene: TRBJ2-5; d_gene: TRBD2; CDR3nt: TGTGCCAGCAGAAGTCCGGGACTAGCGGACCAAGAGACCCAGTACTTC; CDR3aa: CASRSPGLADQETQYF
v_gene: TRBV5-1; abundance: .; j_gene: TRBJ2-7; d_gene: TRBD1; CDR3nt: TGCGCCAGCAGCTTGGTTGCAGGGGGCTACGAGCAGTACTTC; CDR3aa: CASSLVAGGYEQYF
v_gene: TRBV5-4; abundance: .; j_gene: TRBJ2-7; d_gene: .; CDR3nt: TGTGCCAGCAGCTTGGGTGTCTACGAGCAGTACTTC; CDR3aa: CASSLGVYEQYF
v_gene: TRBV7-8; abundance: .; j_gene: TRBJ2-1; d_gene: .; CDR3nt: TGTGCCAGCAGCTCCGTGGGGGGGCCCAATGAGCAGTTCTTC; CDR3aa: CASSSVGGPNEQFF
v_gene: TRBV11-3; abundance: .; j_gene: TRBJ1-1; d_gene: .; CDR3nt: TGTGCCAGCAGCTTAGCCTTGGACAGATTAAAGAACACTGAAGCTTTCTTT; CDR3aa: CASSLALDRLKNTEAFF
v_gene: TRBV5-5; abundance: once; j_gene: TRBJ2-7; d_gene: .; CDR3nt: TGTGCCAGCAGCTGGACCCCACAGGGTTCCTACGAGCAGTACTTC; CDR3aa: CASSWTPQGSYEQYF
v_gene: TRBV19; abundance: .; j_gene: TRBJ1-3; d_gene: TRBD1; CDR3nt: TGTGCCAGTAGTAACGAGGGGGCATCTGGAAACACCATATATTTT; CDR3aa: CASSNEGASGNTIYF
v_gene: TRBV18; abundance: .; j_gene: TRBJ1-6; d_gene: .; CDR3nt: TGTGCCAGCTCACCCTACAGGGAAAATTCACCCCTCCACTTT; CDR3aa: CASSPYRENSPLHF
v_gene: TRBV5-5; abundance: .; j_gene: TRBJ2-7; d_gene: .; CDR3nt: TGTGCCAGCAGCTCCGCAGACAGTCCCTACGAGCAGTACTTC; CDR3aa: CASSSADSPYEQYF
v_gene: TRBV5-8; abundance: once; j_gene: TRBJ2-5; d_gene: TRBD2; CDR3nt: TGTGCCAGCAGCTTGCTCGCGGGAGGGGGAGAGACCCAGTACTTC; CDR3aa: CASSLLAGGGETQYF
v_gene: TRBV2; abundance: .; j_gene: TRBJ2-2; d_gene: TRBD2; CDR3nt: TGTGCCAGCTGTGGGAGGGCCGACACCGGGGAGCTGTTTTTT; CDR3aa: CASCGRADTGELFF
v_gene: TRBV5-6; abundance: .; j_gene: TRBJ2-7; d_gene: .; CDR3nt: TGTGCCAGCAGCCCACTCCGCCGAGGGACAAAAGTATCCTACGAGCAGTACTTC; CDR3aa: CASSPLRRGTKVSYEQYF
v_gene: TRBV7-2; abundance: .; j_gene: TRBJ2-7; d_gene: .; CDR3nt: TGTGCCAGCAGCTTAGTGGGGCTGGGGTTTTACGAGCAGTACTTC; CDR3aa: CASSLVGLGFYEQYF
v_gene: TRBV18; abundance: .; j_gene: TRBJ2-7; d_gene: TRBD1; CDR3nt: TGTGCCAGCTCCCGAGGGACAGCCATCTCCTACGAGCAGTACTTC; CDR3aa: CASSRGTAISYEQYF
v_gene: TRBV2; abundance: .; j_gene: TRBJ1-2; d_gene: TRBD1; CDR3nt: TGTGCCAGCAGGGGGGACAGTCCTAACTATGGCTACACCTTC; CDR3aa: CASRGDSPNYGYTF
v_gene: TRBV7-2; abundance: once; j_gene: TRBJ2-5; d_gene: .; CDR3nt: TGTGCCAGCAGCTTAAACAGACAAGAGACCCAGTACTTC; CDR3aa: CASSLNRQETQYF
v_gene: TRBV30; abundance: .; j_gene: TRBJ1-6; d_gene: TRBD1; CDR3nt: TGTGCCTGGAGCCGGCTCCGGGACAGCGATAATTCACCCCTCCACTTT; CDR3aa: CAWSRLRDSDNSPLHF
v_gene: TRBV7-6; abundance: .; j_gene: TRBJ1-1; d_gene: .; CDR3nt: TGTGCCAGCAGCTTAAACAGGAACACTGAAGCTTTCTTT; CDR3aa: CASSLNRNTEAFF
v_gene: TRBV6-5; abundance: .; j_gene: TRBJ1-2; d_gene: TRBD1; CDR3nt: TGTGCCAGCAGTTACTCCCCCGGGACAGATCCCTGTGGCTACACCTTC; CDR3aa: CASSYSPGTDPCGYTF
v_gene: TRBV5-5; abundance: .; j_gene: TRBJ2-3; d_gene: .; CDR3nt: TGTGCCAGCAGCTTCCTCGGACATATTCAGTATTTT; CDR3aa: CASSFLGHIQYF
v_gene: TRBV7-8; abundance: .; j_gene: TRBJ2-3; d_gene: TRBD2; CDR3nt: TGTGCCAGCAGCTCAAGGACTAGCGGATACACAGATACGCAGTATTTT; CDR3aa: CASSSRTSGYTDTQYF
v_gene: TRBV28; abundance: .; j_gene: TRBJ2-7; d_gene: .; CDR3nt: TGTGCCAGTTGTTTCAAGCAGAAGGCGGCATACGAGCAGTACTTC; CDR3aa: CASCFKQKAAYEQYF
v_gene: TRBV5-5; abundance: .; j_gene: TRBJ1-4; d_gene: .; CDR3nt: TGTGCCAGCAGCCCTAGGAGCGGGGGAGAAAAACTGTTTTTT; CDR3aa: CASSPRSGGEKLFF